This T cell receptor (beta chain) was identified in a study of molecular identifiers for immune sequencing clone quantification. The table lists this clonotype with a few counts. This CDR3 has 13 amino acids. V shed 4 bases and J shed 4 bases, with 10 bases lying between them. Germline V gives CDR1 MNHEY, CDR2 SMNVEV (reference sequence). MiXCR, applied by TCRdb to the PCR reads, yields one record per CDR3 protein. The sample has some 590,000 distinct CDR3 sequences, around 25% seen once. Material: naive CD8+ T cells from blood, with Jurkat cell RNA spiked in. As for subset: FACS-sorted CD8+CD4-CCR7+CD45RA+ naive T cells. The sequence derives from a human donor in good health. Some libraries in this study had Jurkat cell RNA spiked in. The V and J genes are TRBV27 and TRBJ1-2; no clear D gene. The CDR3 DNA reads as TGTGCCAGCAGTTCCGGGGAAGCCTATGGCTACACCTTC. This encodes CASSSGEAYGYTF.